The 18 T cell receptor beta chains listed next were all sequenced from one sample in a study of blood T cell repertoires in COVID-19. The table came from immunoSEQ multiplex PCR; TCRdb's copy has only in-frame clones and leaves some out. The data contain approximately 290,000 clones, about 85% of them singletons. The sample consisted of peripheral blood. All receptors come from a human donor with COVID-19, enrolled during active disease. The donor label of this sample is uncertain.

The chain recombines TRBV3-1 (or the pseudogene TRBV3-2) with TRBJ1-2, with a weak D call TRBD1 (5 bases). The CDR3 runs 15 residues. V dropped 0 bases and J dropped 4 bases, with 12 bases sitting between them. Germline V gene sequence: CDR1 LGHDT, CDR2 YNNKEL (reference sequence). CDR3 sequence reads: CASSQDRQGPYGYTF. CDR3 nucleotides: TGTGCCAGCAGCCAAGATCGGCAGGGCCCCTATGGCTACACCTTC.

This clone was seen a single time. V gene TRBV19 combines with J gene TRBJ1-5; possibly TRBD1 for D (5 bases). V gave up 6 bases and J gave up 2 bases, with 14 bases separating them. This CDR3 is 15 amino acids long. CDR1 is LNHDA, CDR2 SQIVND, per germline (reference sequence). CDR3 residues: CASSWGGRGNQPQHF. The CDR3 region has the DNA TGTGCCAGTAGCTGGGGCGGACGTGGCAATCAGCCCCAGCATTTT. Combining the CDR3 with reference TRBV19 and TRBJ1-5 gives the whole variable domain DGGITQSPKYLFRKEGQNVTLSCEQNLNHDAMYWYRQDPGQGLRLIYYSQIVNDFQKGDIAEGYSVSREKKESFPLTVTSAQKNPTAFYLCASSWGGRGNQPQHFGDGTRLSIL.

J is TRBJ1-4 and V is TRBV5-6; 8 bases agree with TRBD1. CDR1 SGHDT and CDR2 YYEEEE come from the germline V gene. The CDR3 contains 15 residues. After removal of 5 bases from V and 8 bases from J, the junction contained 11 bases not matched to a gene. This CDR3 is CASSLIPGGSEKLFF. The CDR3 DNA sequence: TGTGCCAGCAGTTTAATTCCAGGGGGCAGCGAAAAACTGTTTTTT.

The count of this clone is one. CDR3 sequence (DNA): TGTGCCAGCGCAAGCAGGGGTCCTGGAAACACCATATATTTT. Its protein is CASASRGPGNTIYF. The rearrangement joins TRBV19 to TRBJ1-3; perhaps TRBD1 as D (6 bases). This CDR3 has 14 amino acids. Per germline, CDR1 LNHDA and CDR2 SQIVND (reference sequence). V lost 9 bases to trimming and J lost 2 bases, with 14 bases between them.

The chain links TRBV4-3 to TRBJ2-1, with 11 bases lining up with TRBD2. CDR1 LGHNA and CDR2 YSLEER come from the germline V gene. This CDR3 spans 17 amino acids. V gave up 1 base and J gave up 4 bases; unmatched junction bases: 6. The CDR3 DNA reads as TGCGCCAGCAGCCAAGGGGTAGGGACTAGCGGATACAATGAGCAGTTCTTC. Translated, it gives CASSQGVGTSGYNEQFF.

J is TRBJ1-1 and V is TRBV6-6, with D unclear. The CDR3 spans 13 residues. V dropped 6 bases and J dropped 1 base, with 9 bases sitting between them. Germline CDR1 and CDR2: MNHNY and SVGAGI (reference sequence). CDR3 nucleotide sequence: TGTGCCAGCAGCCCGACGGGGAACACTGAAGCTTTCTTT. Translated: CASSPTGNTEAFF.

This clone was observed a few times. The chain joins TRBV28 to TRBJ1-4; TRBD1 matches at 8 bases. The length of the CDR3 is 15 residues. Looked up from germline, CDR1 is MDHEN and CDR2 is SYDVKM. Trimming at V came to 7 bases and at J to 6 bases, leaving 10 bases not matched to a gene. The CDR3 sequence is CASTTMTGVYEKLFF. CDR3 coding DNA: TGTGCCAGCACCACAATGACAGGGGTATATGAAAAACTGTTTTTT.

The chain couples TRBV4-3 to TRBJ1-2; no clear D gene. The CDR3 extends over 15 amino acids. The germline gives CDR1 LGHNA, CDR2 YSLEER. V was pared by 1 base and J by 1 base, with 10 bases between. The CDR3 sequence: CASSQGAVDNYGYTF. The CDR3 DNA reads TGCGCCAGCAGCCAAGGGGCAGTAGATAACTATGGCTACACCTTC.

The chain joins TRBV3-1 (or the pseudogene TRBV3-2) to TRBJ1-6; a weak D match, TRBD1 (6 bases). Germline V gives CDR1 LGHDT, CDR2 YNNKEL (reference sequence). The V end was cut by 1 base, the J end by 4 bases, with 11 bases between. The CDR3 spans 16 residues. The CDR3 spells CASSQVPDSYNSPLHF. The CDR3 DNA follows: TGTGCCAGCAGCCAAGTCCCGGACAGTTATAATTCACCCCTCCACTTT.

The chain has TRBV30 and TRBJ2-5, with a possible D match to TRBD2 (5 bases). The CDR3 runs to 14 residues. Between the trimmed V and J ends, which lost 0 bases and 7 bases, there was a span of 15 bases. Germline values: CDR1 GTSNPN, CDR2 SVGIG (reference sequence). This CDR3 is CAWSVGGFRGTQYF. Here the CDR3 DNA reads TGTGCCTGGAGTGTAGGTGGCTTCCGGGGGACCCAGTACTTC.

V and J are TRBV7-2 and TRBJ2-1, with unresolved D. This CDR3 comprises 15 residues. Germline V gives CDR1 SGHTA, CDR2 FQGNSA. V lost 2 bases and J lost 4, with 12 bases in between. CDR3 DNA sequence: TGTGCCAGCAGCTTATCGGCAGGATTTTACAATGAGCAGTTCTTC. Residues: CASSLSAGFYNEQFF. The variable domain in full, completed from reference TRBV7-2 and TRBJ2-1, reads GAGVSQSPSNKVTEKGKDVELRCDPISGHTALYWYRQSLGQGLEFLIYFQGNSAPDKSGLPSDRFSAERTGGSVSTLTIQRTQQEDSAVYLCASSLSAGFYNEQFFGPGTRLTVL.

The rearrangement uses TRBV12-2 and TRBJ2-7; the table's D call, TRBD1, was not checked against the DNA. TRBV12-2 is annotated as a pseudogene. The CDR3 loop spans 17 amino acids. CDR3 nucleotides: TGTGCAAGTCGCTTTACCAAGACGGGACAGGGCTCCTACGAGCAGTACTTC. Amino acids: CASRFTKTGQGSYEQYF.

The V gene is TRBV28, the J gene TRBJ2-3; no firm D call. CDR1 is MDHEN and CDR2 is SYDVKM in the germline V gene. Trimming took off 5 bases at V and 6 bases at J, with 15 bases between the two ends. CDR3 length: 14 residues. CDR3 nucleotide sequence: TGTGCCAGCAGTGCTGACTCTGGTGTGGATACGCAGTATTTT. Translated, it gives CASSADSGVDTQYF.

This clone has just one count. This sequence joins TRBV7-3 and TRBJ1-3; 8 positions agree with TRBD1. This CDR3 has 15 amino acids. Germline lookup yields CDR1 SGHTA and CDR2 FQGTGA. V was clipped by 2 bases and J by 4 bases; unmatched bases: 4. The CDR3 is CASSLWGTGGNTIYF. DNA of the CDR3: TGTGCCAGCAGCTTATGGGGGACAGGCGGAAACACCATATATTTT.

CDR3: CASSIQGRDEKLFF. The CDR3 DNA reads as TGTGCCAGTAGCATACAGGGGAGGGATGAAAAACTGTTTTTT. This chain joins TRBV19 and TRBJ1-4; 7 bases match TRBD1. This CDR3 comprises 14 residues. The V gene end was trimmed by 6 bases and the J gene end by 6 bases; junction bases not matched to a gene: 7. The germline CDR1 and CDR2 sequences are LNHDA and SQIVND (reference sequence).

This clone has just a few counts. The chain links TRBV5-1 to TRBJ2-2; TRBD2 might be the D (6 bases). V was cut by 6 bases and J by 8 bases, with 20 bases left in between. CDR3 length: 15 residues. The V gene's germline CDR1 is SGHRS and CDR2 YFSETQ. CDR3 region: CASTLAYPRGGELFF. The CDR3 DNA sequence: TGCGCCAGCACCCTAGCGTACCCTCGGGGAGGGGAGCTGTTTTTT.

The chain recombines TRBV5-4 with TRBJ1-3, with D possibly TRBD1 on 6 matching bases. The V gene lost 0 bases and the J gene lost 3 bases, with 10 bases spanning the gap. The CDR3 is made up of 15 amino acids. The germline gives CDR1 SGHNT, CDR2 YYREEE (reference sequence). The CDR3 sequence is CASSLVGASGNTIYF. In DNA form, the CDR3 reads TGTGCCAGCAGCTTGGTGGGGGCTAGTGGAAACACCATATATTTT.

The V call is TRBV4-1, the J call TRBJ2-1; 10 bases map to TRBD1. The J segment lost 8 bases and the V segment lost 1 base, leaving 11 bases of the junction unmatched. The CDR3 consists of 17 residues. Germline assignment: CDR1 MGHRA and CDR2 YSYEKL. CDR3 amino acids: CASSQGPAGQGRDEQFF. As DNA, the CDR3 is TGCGCCAGCAGCCAAGGTCCGGCGGGACAGGGGCGAGATGAGCAGTTCTTC.